Listed here is a single T cell receptor (beta chain). This clonotype was counted ten times or more. The antigen this receptor binds is unknown. Base-call qualities are not available, and no considerably larger clone is one nucleotide away. The sample comes from a study of regulatory T cells in long-lasting Graves disease (dated by TCRdb to the early 2020s). About the investigation overall: Antithyroid drugs had been taken for less than 3 months by newly diagnosed Graves' disease patients. Peripheral blood TCR sequencing and RNA sequencing compared persistent Graves' disease patients with newly diagnosed Graves' disease patients. TCR sequencing covered some 13 persistent and roughly 20 newly diagnosed Graves' disease patients, around 35 samples in total. The study took place in China and was registered as a clinical trial. The research as a whole found: Lower TCR Shannon entropy and fewer highly expanded clones were observed in persistent Graves' disease patients than in newly diagnosed patients, which suggested clonal expansion. The small sample size was acknowledged by the authors as a limitation that may reduce accuracy. Sequencing and analysis were limited to the TCR beta chain. Persistent patients shared more public clonotypes among themselves (around 2,500) than newly diagnosed patients did (about 900). Only peripheral blood was studied, because thyroid tissue, the primary lesion, was inaccessible. Preferential use of TRBV28, TRBJ1-2 and TRBJ2-5 was observed in persistent disease, whereas TRBV20-1 and TRBJ2-1 were favored in newly diagnosed disease.

The junction shows trimming of 3 bases on V and 0 bases on J, plus 12 bases between the germline ends. From cysteine to phenylalanine, the CDR3 is 15 amino acids long. The sequence is cut down to CDR3 DNA, 45 bases in frame from base 1. CDR1 and CDR2 (MNHNS, SASEGT) derive from the germline V gene. The meaning of the sample's time point label: newly diagnosed GD, antithyroid drugs for less than 3 months. RNA was extracted from PBMCs in TRIzol for both TCR sequencing and RNA sequencing. The diagnosis of Graves' disease was made according to American Thyroid Association guidelines. Patients were recruited from an endocrinology department in Xi'an, China. Each patient gave 8.5 to 9.5 milliliters of peripheral blood, collected in an EDTA anticoagulant tube. Ficoll Paque Plus density gradient separation was used to isolate PBMCs, and no additional T cell sorting was done. RNA quality was checked with an Agilent 2100 Bioanalyzer and agarose gel, and concentration with a NanoDrop 2000.

Libraries were built with multiplex PCR. Sequencing relied on an Illumina HiSeq 4000. To build TCR beta libraries, CDR3 regions were amplified by Arm-PCR using iRepertoire HTBI primers. PCR products were gel purified before sequencing. The authors' analysis ran thus. Gene usage analysis of CDR3 amino acid clonotypes used the 55 to 80 TRBV and about 14 TRBJ segments found across samples. Filtered high-quality paired reads were merged into contigs using COPE and FqMerger. BLAST was used to align contigs to the IMGT TRBV, TRBD and TRBJ reference genes, and CDR3 was defined following IMGT. Clonotypes above 0.1% frequency were classified as highly expanded clones. Shannon entropy was used to measure repertoire diversity, and the Gini coefficient was used to measure V-J evenness. A clonotype was considered public if more than one individual shared it. The raw public reads went through TCRdb reprocessing: fastp at Q25, MiXCR clone calling, in-frame beta chains kept. Entries are consolidated by CDR3 protein sequence, retaining the most common genes and DNA. TCRdb assigned the V and J calls; the authors' analysis was not used. This sample has some 600,000 distinct CDR3 sequences in its table, and about 16% of those were observed once. About 12% of the sample rests with the top ten.

This sample also appeared in a second study, on T cells in Graves' hyperthyroidism and ophthalmopathy. That second publication adds: Stable Graves' hyperthyroidism was defined as the absence of progression to ophthalmopathy over 18 months of follow-up. Hyperthyroidism patients were newly diagnosed, with disease duration under 2 months, and aged 18 to 65 years. Patients with uncontrolled infections, other autoimmune diseases, pregnancy or lactation were excluded. Diagnoses were established on the basis of clinical symptoms, serum thyroxine and TRAb, thyroid ultrasound, and orbital computed tomography. The TCR CDR3 was subjected to a first round of RT-PCR using the HTBI primer set and the Qiagen OneStep RT-PCR kit. Blood samples also contained most of the expanded thyroid clonotypes (frequency above 0.001), which suggests that blood repertoires may reflect thyroid immune responses. In cross-validation, a model built on a 13 V-J signature told ophthalmopathy apart from stable hyperthyroidism with under 90% sensitivity and approximately 81% specificity, and in testing the same model reached 80%/75%. In validation, the model predicted progression to ophthalmopathy a median of 6.5 months before onset, with 65% to 71% sensitivity and about 72% specificity. TCR V-J signatures able to tell the groups apart were searched for in a discovery cohort of 90 to 100 patients, of whom about 40 had Graves' ophthalmopathy and 55 to 60 had stable Graves' hyperthyroidism. Whether ophthalmopathy could be predicted prospectively was tested in an independent validation cohort made up of under 20 hyperthyroidism patients plus 17 patients who later progressed to ophthalmopathy. The approximately 98 discovery patients were randomly divided into training and test sets at a 7:3 ratio. Thyroid tissue and blood T-cell repertoires from more than five Graves' hyperthyroidism patients were also compared in the study. After blood sampling, hyperthyroidism patients were treated with methimazole at a starting dose of 30 mg daily, and ophthalmopathy patients were treated with high-dose intravenous methylprednisolone. The libraries were constructed in a second round of multiplex PCR and then size-selected and purified. Paired-end sequencing of the libraries was performed with 100 bp reads on an Illumina HiSeq2000. Raw data were processed with SOAPnuke, discarding reads with adapters, uncalled bases, mean Phred below 15, or no exact constant-primer or identifier match. COPE v1.2.5 was used to merge the high-quality paired reads, and each unique nucleotide sequence was defined as a clonotype. MiTCR v1.1 was used to align clonotypes to the IMGT TRBV, TRBD and TRBJ reference segments. The analysis was restricted to V-J combinations with a frequency above 0.0001, which together covered 99% to 99.2% of the repertoires. A TCS score was defined as the ratio of F50 (clonal expansion) to E x V (chaos), with BLOSUM62-based TCRdist applied between CDR3 peptides within each V-J. Welch's t-statistics and random forest reduced around 520 V-J features to 10 to 15, which were used in a naive Bayes classifier (R e1071). Sample size was not statistically predetermined, and investigators were not blinded to group allocation. TCR Vbeta CDR3 sequencing of 120 to 150 peripheral blood samples (around 45 ophthalmopathy, 75 hyperthyroidism and roughly 17 progressor patients) is reported in the paper.

The source was peripheral blood mononuclear cells (PBMCs), collected at new diagnosis, from a patient treated with antithyroid drugs. The sequence came from a young man with Graves disease. Donor details come from another sample of the same person, matched by shared clones. In this chain, TRBV6-1 is recombined with TRBJ2-7; perhaps TRBD2 is the D gene, with 6 bases matching. The sequence in DNA is TGTGCCAGCAGTGACCCGGGGCGGGGCTCCTACGAGCAGTACTTC. Translated, this gives CASSDPGRGSYEQYF.